This T cell receptor beta chain was identified during a study of control samples from healthy donors and cancer patients. Trimming removed 1 base from V and 7 bases from J; junction bases left unmatched: 11. Germline V gene lookup returns CDR1 LGHDT and CDR2 YNNKEL (reference sequence). The length of the CDR3 is 17 residues. Generated by immunoSEQ multiplex PCR, the TCRdb table keeps only in-frame clones and is missing some. The sample consists of about 130,000 clones, roughly 87% of them appearing once. The chain carries TRBV3-1 (or the pseudogene TRBV3-2) and TRBJ2-7, with 12 bases identical to TRBD2. The clonotype originates from a man in his late teens or twenties in good health. Sequenced: blood. This CDR3 reads CASSQGGNRLAGVEQYF. The DNA of the CDR3 is TGTGCCAGCAGCCAAGGGGGGAACCGACTAGCGGGAGTAGAGCAGTACTTC.